These 4 T cell receptor beta chains originate from one sample sequenced in a study of cytomegalovirus exposure and HLA in healthy donors. With 60 Vbeta and 13 Jbeta primers, the PCR was carried out. TCRdb's table, derived via immunoSEQ multiplex PCR, lists solely in-frame clones and lacks some. Its table lists about 170,000 clones. The specimen was PBMCs. The receptors derive from a woman aged 55-75 years in good health and CMV-seronegative.

The chain links TRBV5-1 to TRBJ2-3; D is unresolved. Per germline, CDR1 SGHRS and CDR2 YFSETQ. The CDR3 has 18 amino acids. With 0 bases removed from V and 0 bases from J, the gap between germline ends came to 17 bases. CDR3 amino acids: CASSLDGTARMSTDTQYF. The CDR3 region has the DNA TGCGCCAGCAGCTTGGACGGCACAGCACGAATGAGCACAGATACGCAGTATTTT.

V and J are TRBV6-4 and TRBJ2-1, with TRBD2 as a possible D gene (6 bases). The CDR3 is 14 amino acids. The germline CDR1 and CDR2 sequences are MRHNA and SNTAGT. Trimming left V 3 bases short and J 6 bases short, with 12 bases between. The CDR3 loop is CASSDTGVGNEQFF. CDR3 DNA: TGTGCCAGCAGTGATACGGGAGTAGGCAATGAGCAGTTCTTC.

The chain recombines TRBV4-3 with TRBJ2-7; the D is unclear. The CDR3 runs to 15 residues. Trimming removed 0 bases from V and 1 base from J, with 10 bases in between. Looked up from germline, CDR1 is LGHNA and CDR2 is YSLEER. The CDR3 loop reads CASSQDITASYEQYF. DNA for the CDR3: TGCGCCAGCAGCCAAGATATAACAGCTTCCTACGAGCAGTACTTC.

The chain is built from TRBV2 and TRBJ1-2, with 7 nucleotides matching TRBD1. The CDR3 sequence is 16 residues long. The ends lost 2 bases at V and 1 base at J; junction bases unmatched: 7. CDR1 is SNHLY and CDR2 is FYNNEI in the germline V gene. The CDR3 is CASSEFRDSLNYGYTF. For the CDR3, the DNA is TGTGCCAGCAGTGAATTTAGGGACAGCCTTAACTATGGCTACACCTTC. Full variable domain (outside the CDR3, taken from reference TRBV2 and TRBJ1-2): EPEVTQTPSHQVTQMGQEVILRCVPISNHLYFYWYRQILGQKVEFLVSFYNNEISEKSEIFDDQFSVERPDGSNFTLKIRSTKLEDSAMYFCASSEFRDSLNYGYTFGSGTRLTVV.